This TCR beta chain comes out of a study of blood T cells in healthy people across ages. In this sample, this clonotype turned up a few times. A sample-barcoded 5' primer and a J-beta primer mix were used in a second PCR of roughly 7 to 11 cycles. TCRdb independently ran MiXCR on the 5' RACE reads; one entry per CDR3 protein. The sample has about 1.4 million distinct CDR3 sequences; around 59% are singletons. V lost 5 bases and J lost 5, with 19 bases in between. The CDR3 totals 16 residues. The chain links TRBV12-3 or TRBV12-4 to TRBJ2-1; tentative D call: TRBD1 (8 bases). The sequenced sample was blood. This TCR derives from a young man in good health. CDR3 bases: TGTGCCAGCAGTCCAGGGGGCGGGGGAGTACACAATGAGCAGTTCTTC. Amino acid sequence: CASSPGGGGVHNEQFF.